This T cell receptor (beta chain) derives from a study of T cell repertoires in cytomegalovirus infection. Study information: TCR beta signatures that were public indicated CMV infection and matching HLA type. Study results and limitations: Using cumulative public TCR beta family frequency, the authors identified those who carried CMV together with the relevant HLA.

In regard to this clonotype: Its antigen is not known. Since a much larger clone is just one base distant, this may be a read error.

Germline CDR1 and CDR2: ENHRY and SYGVKD. V was trimmed by 3 bases and J by 7 bases, leaving 13 bases between them. CDR3 length: 14 amino acids. MiXCR was run by TCRdb on the reads, yielding one entry per CDR3 protein. The sample includes 45,000 to 65,000 distinct CDR3 sequences, about 20% of them seen just once. The sample was CD8+ T cells from cultured PBMCs, taken from culture after CMV antigen stimulation. The TCR comes from a human donor in good health (CMV status not recorded). Some clones in this sample may be carry-over from other donors' samples. This chain connects TRBV10-3 to TRBJ2-1; a weak D match, TRBD2 (5 bases). The CDR3: CAISELRTENEQFF. CDR3 bases: TGTGCCATCAGTGAATTACGGACTGAGAATGAGCAGTTCTTC.